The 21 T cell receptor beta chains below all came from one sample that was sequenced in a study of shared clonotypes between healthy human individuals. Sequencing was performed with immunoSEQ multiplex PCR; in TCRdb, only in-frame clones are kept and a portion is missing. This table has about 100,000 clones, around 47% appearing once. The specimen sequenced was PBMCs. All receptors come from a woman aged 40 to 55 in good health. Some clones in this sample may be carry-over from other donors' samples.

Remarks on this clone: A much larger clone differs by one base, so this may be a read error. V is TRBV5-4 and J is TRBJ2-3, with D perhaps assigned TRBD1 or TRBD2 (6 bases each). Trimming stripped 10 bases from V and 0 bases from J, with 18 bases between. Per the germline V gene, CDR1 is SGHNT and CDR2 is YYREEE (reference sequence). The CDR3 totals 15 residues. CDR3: CAGKLGGKSTDTQYF. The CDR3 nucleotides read TGTGCCGGCAAACTCGGGGGCAAAAGCACAGATACGCAGTATTTT.

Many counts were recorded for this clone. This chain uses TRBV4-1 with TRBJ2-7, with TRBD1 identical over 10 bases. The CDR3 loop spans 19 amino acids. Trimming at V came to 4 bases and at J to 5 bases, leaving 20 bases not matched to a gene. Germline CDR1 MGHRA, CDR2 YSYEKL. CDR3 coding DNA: TGCGCCAGCAGCCGCGCAAGAAGGGGACAGGGGTCGGGACGGCACGAGCAGTACTTC. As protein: CASSRARRGQGSGRHEQYF.

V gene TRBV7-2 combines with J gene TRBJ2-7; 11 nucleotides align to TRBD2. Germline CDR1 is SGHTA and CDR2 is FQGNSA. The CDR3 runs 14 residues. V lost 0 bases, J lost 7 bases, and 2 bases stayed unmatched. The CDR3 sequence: CASSLALAGGEQYF. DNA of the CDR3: TGTGCCAGCAGCTTAGCCCTAGCGGGAGGTGAGCAGTACTTC.

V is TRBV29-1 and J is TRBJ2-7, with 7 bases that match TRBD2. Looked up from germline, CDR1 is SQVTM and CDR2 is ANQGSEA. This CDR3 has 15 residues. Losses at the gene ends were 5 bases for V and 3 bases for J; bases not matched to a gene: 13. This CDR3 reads CSVSPLEREDYEQYF. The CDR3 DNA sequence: TGCAGCGTTTCCCCCCTGGAGCGGGAAGACTACGAGCAGTACTTC.

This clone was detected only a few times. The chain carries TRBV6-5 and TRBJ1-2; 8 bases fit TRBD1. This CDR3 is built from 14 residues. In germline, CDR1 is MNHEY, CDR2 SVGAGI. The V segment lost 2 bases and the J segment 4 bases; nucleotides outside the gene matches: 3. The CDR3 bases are TGTGCCAGCAGTTACCAAGGACAGGGCTATGGCTACACCTTC. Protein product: CASSYQGQGYGYTF.

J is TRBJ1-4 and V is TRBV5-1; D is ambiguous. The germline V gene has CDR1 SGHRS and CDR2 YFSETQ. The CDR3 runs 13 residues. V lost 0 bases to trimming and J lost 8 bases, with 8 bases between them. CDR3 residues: CASSLGTGEKLFF. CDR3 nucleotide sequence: TGCGCCAGCAGCTTGGGGACCGGGGAAAAACTGTTTTTT.

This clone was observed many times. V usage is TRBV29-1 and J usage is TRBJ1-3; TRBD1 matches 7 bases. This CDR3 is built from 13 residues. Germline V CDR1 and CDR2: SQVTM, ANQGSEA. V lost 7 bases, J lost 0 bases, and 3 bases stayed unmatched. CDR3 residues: CSAGQTSGNTIYF. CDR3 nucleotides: TGCAGCGCGGGACAGACCTCTGGAAACACCATATATTTT.

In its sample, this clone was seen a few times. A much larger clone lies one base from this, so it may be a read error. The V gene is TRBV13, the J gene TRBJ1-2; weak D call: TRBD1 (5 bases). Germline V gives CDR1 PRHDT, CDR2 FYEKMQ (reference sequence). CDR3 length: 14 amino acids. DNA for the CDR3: TGTGCCAGCAGCTCGGGACCCAGAGGCGATGGCCACACCTTC. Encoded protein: CASSSGPRGDGHTF.

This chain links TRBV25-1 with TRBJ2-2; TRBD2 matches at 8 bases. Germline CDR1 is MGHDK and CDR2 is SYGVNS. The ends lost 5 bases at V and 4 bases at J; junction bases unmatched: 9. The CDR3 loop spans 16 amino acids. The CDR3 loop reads CASSLPGGDGTGELFF. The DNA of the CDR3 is TGTGCCAGCAGTCTCCCCGGGGGGGACGGCACCGGGGAGCTGTTTTTT.

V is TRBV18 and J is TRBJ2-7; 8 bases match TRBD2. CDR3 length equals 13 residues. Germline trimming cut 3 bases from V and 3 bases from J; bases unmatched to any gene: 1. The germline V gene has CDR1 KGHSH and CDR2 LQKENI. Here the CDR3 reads CASSPAGGYEQYF. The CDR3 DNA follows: TGTGCCAGCTCACCGGCGGGGGGCTACGAGCAGTACTTC. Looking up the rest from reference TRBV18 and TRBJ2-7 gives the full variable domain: NAGVMQNPRHLVRRRGQEARLRCSPMKGHSHVYWYRQLPEEGLKFMVYLQKENIIDESGMPKERFSAEFPKEGPSILRIQQVVRGDSAAYFCASSPAGGYEQYFGPGTRLTVT.

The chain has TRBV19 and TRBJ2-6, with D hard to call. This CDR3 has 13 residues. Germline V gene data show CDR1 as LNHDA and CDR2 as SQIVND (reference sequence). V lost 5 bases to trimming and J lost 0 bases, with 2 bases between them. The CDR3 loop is CASSSSGANVLTF. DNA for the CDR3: TGTGCCAGTAGTTCCTCTGGGGCCAACGTCCTGACTTTC. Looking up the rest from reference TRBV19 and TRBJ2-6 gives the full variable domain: DGGITQSPKYLFRKEGQNVTLSCEQNLNHDAMYWYRQDPGQGLRLIYYSQIVNDFQKGDIAEGYSVSREKKESFPLTVTSAQKNPTAFYLCASSSSGANVLTFGAGSRLTVL.

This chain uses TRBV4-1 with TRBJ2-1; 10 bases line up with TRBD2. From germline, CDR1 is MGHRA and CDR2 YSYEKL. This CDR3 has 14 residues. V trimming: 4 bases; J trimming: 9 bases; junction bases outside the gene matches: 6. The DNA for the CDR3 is TGCGCCAGCAGCCGAGGACTAGCGGAGGCTGAGCAGTTCTTC. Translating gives CASSRGLAEAEQFF.

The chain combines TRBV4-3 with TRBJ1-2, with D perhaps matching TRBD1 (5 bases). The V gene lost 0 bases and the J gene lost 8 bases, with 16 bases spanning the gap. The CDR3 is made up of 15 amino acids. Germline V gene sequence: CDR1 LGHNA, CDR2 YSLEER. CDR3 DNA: TGCGCCAGCAGCCAAGATGTCCTGGCGCCAGGGGGCTACACCTTC. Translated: CASSQDVLAPGGYTF.

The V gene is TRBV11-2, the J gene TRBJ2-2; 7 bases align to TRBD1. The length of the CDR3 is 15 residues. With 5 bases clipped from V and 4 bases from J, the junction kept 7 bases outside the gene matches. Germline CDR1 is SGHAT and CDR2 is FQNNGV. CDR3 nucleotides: TGTGCCAGCAGCGAAACAGGGGCGGGCACCGGGGAGCTGTTTTTT. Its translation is CASSETGAGTGELFF.

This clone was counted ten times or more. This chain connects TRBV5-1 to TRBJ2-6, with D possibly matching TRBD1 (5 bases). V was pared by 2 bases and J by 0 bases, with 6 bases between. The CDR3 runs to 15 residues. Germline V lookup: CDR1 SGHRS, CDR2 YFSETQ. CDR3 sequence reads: CASSFTGSGANVLTF. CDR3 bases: TGCGCCAGCAGCTTCACAGGCTCTGGGGCCAACGTCCTGACTTTC.

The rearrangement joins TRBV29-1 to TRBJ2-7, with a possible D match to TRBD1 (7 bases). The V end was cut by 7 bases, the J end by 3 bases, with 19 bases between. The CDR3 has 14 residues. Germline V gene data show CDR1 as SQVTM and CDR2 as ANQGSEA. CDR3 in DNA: TGCAGCGGGCAAACTGGCAGGGGGGACTACGAGCAGTACTTC. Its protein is CSGQTGRGDYEQYF.

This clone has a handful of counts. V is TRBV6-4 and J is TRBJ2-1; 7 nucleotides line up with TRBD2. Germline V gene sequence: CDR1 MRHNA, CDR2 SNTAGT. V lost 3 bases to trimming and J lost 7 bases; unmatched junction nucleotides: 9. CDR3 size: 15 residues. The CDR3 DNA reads TGTGCCAGCAGTGATACGGGGGGAGGCCCTAATGAGCAGTTCTTC. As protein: CASSDTGGGPNEQFF.

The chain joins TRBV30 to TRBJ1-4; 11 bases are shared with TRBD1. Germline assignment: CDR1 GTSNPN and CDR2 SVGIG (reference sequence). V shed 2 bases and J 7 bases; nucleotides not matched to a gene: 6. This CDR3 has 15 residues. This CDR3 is CAWSSPGQGGEKLFF. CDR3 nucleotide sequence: TGTGCCTGGAGTTCACCGGGACAGGGGGGTGAAAAACTGTTTTTT.

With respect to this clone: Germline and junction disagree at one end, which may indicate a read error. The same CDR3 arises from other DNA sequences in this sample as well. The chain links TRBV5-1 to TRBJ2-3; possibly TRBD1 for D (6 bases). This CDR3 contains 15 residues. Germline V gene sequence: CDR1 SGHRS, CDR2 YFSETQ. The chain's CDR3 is CASSQGSTHTDTQYF. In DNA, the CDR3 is TGCGCCAGCAGCCAGGGGTCGACACACACAGACACGCAGTATTTT.

The CDR3 reads CASSLRGTNEKLFF. CDR3 nucleotides: TGTGCCAGCAGTCTCAGGGGAACTAATGAAAAACTGTTTTTT. The rearrangement links TRBV6-1 to TRBJ1-4, with D maybe TRBD1 (6 bases). Germline V gene data show CDR1 as MNHNS and CDR2 as SASEGT. The CDR3 runs 14 residues. The germline V and J ends were trimmed by 5 bases and 1 base, with 8 bases remaining between them.

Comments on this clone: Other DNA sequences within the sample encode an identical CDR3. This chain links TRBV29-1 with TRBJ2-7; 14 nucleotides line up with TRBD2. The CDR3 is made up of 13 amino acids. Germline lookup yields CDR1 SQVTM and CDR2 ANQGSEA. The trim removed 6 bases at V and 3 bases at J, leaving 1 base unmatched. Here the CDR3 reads CSVGTSGSYEQYF. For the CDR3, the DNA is TGCAGCGTAGGGACTAGCGGGAGCTACGAGCAGTACTTC.